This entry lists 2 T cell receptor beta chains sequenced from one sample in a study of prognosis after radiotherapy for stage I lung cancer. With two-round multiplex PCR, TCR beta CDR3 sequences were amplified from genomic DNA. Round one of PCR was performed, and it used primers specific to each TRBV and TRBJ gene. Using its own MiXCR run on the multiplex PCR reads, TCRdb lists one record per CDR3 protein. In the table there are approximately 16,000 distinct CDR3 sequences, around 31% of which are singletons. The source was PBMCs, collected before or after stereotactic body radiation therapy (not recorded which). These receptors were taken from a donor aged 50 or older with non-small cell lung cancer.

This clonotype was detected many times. The CDR3 bases are TGTGCCAGCAGTATAGGGGGACTCGCCGATAGCAATCAGCCCCAGCATTTT. Encoded protein: CASSIGGLADSNQPQHF. This chain joins TRBV7-9 and TRBJ1-5, with a possible D match to TRBD1 (6 bases). This CDR3 region has 17 residues. Per germline, CDR1 SEHNR and CDR2 FQNEAQ (reference sequence). V gave up 6 bases and J gave up 0 bases, with 18 bases separating them.

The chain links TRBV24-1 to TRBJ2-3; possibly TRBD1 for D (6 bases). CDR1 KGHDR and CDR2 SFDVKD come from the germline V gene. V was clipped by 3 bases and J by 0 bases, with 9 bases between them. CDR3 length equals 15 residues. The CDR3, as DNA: TGTGCCACCAGTGATAAGGGGGAAAGCACAGATACGCAGTATTTT. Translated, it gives CATSDKGESTDTQYF.